The 25 T cell receptor beta chains listed next were all sequenced from one sample in a study of T cells in localized non-small cell lung cancer. Sequenced by immunoSEQ multiplex PCR; TCRdb stores in-frame clones only, minus some. The data hold around 10,000 clones, with less than 35% observed a single time. This specimen consisted of lung tumor tissue, obtained before any cancer treatment. These receptor sequences come from a man aged 40 to 70 with stage I lung adenocarcinoma.

The gene calls are TRBV11-3 and TRBJ1-1; possibly TRBD1 for D (6 bases). The germline V and J ends were trimmed by 5 bases and 5 bases, with 15 bases remaining between them. The CDR3 has 14 amino acids. The V gene's germline CDR1 is SGHNT and CDR2 YENEEA. As DNA, the CDR3 is TGTGCCAGCAGCCCAACAGGGAGGAGGACTGAAGCTTTCTTT. It encodes CASSPTGRRTEAFF.

This clone was observed a handful of times. The chain uses TRBV18 and TRBJ2-1; D is ambiguous. In germline, CDR1 is KGHSH, CDR2 LQKENI. The CDR3 runs 12 residues. V dropped 2 bases and J dropped 15 bases, with 14 bases sitting between them. CDR3 amino acids: CASSPNSNGMFF. The CDR3 DNA reads TGTGCCAGCTCACCAAATTCGAACGGAATGTTCTTC.

This CDR3 is CASSLSIEAVFGQETQYF. The CDR3 nucleotides read TGCGCCAGCAGCTTGAGTATAGAGGCGGTGTTTGGTCAAGAGACCCAGTACTTC. The chain links TRBV5-1 to TRBJ2-5; D not certain. Germline V lookup: CDR1 SGHRS, CDR2 YFSETQ. Deletions cut 1 base from V and 2 bases from J, with 21 bases between. CDR3 length: 18 amino acids.

This clone was picked up one time. This rearrangement joins TRBV30 to TRBJ1-4; 9 bases map to TRBD1. J lost 0 bases, V lost 5 bases, and 4 bases had no gene match. CDR1 is GTSNPN, CDR2 SVGIG, per germline (reference sequence). This CDR3 comprises 15 residues. Written as DNA, the CDR3 is TGTGCCTGGGGGACAGGGAGCGCAACTAATGAAAAACTGTTTTTT. It yields the protein CAWGTGSATNEKLFF. The full variable domain, with the rest looked up from reference TRBV30 and TRBJ1-4, is SQTIHQWPATLVQPVGSPLSLECTVEGTSNPNLYWYRQAAGRGLQLLFYSVGIGQISSEVPQNLSASRPQDRQFILSSKKLLLSDSGFYLCAWGTGSATNEKLFFGSGTQLSVL.

The rearrangement links TRBV29-1 to TRBJ2-7, with 8 bases matching TRBD2. Germline V lookup: CDR1 SQVTM, CDR2 ANQGSEA. J lost 5 bases, V lost 2 bases, and 8 bases had no gene match. This CDR3 comprises 14 residues. Written as DNA, the CDR3 is TGCAGCGTTGAAAAGGGTCGGGGGGGTAACGAGCAGTACTTC. Protein: CSVEKGRGGNEQYF.

CDR3 loop: CASSEEAGVGDTQYF. In nucleotides, the CDR3 is TGCGCCAGCAGTGAAGAGGCCGGGGTCGGAGATACGCAGTATTTT. J is TRBJ2-3 and V is TRBV10-1; possible D gene TRBD2, 5 bases. V lost 3 bases, J lost 5 bases, and 15 bases lay in between. Germline CDR1 WNHNN, CDR2 SYGVQD (reference sequence). This CDR3 region has 15 residues.

This clone appeared a single time. This sequence joins TRBV5-1 and TRBJ2-2; D may be TRBD1 or TRBD2 (7 bases each). Germline V lookup: CDR1 SGHRS, CDR2 YFSETQ. The V gene lost 4 bases and the J gene lost 5 bases, with 18 bases spanning the gap. The length of the CDR3 is 16 residues. The CDR3 DNA follows: TGCGCCAGCAGCGAAAACAGGGGAGGGTGGACCGGGGAGCTGTTTTTT. Its translation is CASSENRGGWTGELFF. The complete variable domain, with remaining parts taken from reference TRBV5-1 and TRBJ2-2, reads KAGVTQTPRYLIKTRGQQVTLSCSPISGHRSVSWYQQTPGQGLQFLFEYFSETQRNKGNFPGRFSGRQFSNSRSEMNVSTLELGDSALYLCASSENRGGWTGELFFGEGSRLTVL.

This clone was seen a few times. V gene TRBV4-1 combines with J gene TRBJ1-5; possibly TRBD1 for D (6 bases). This CDR3 has 14 amino acids. Per germline, CDR1 MGHRA and CDR2 YSYEKL. V was cut by 0 bases and J by 7 bases, with 10 bases left in between. CDR3 coding DNA: TGCGCCAGCAGCCAAGATCTTGGGGGCCAGCCCCAGCATTTT. Translating gives CASSQDLGGQPQHF.

The chain links TRBV5-1 to TRBJ2-1; D gene uncertain. CDR1 is SGHRS, CDR2 YFSETQ, per germline. Trimming cost V 0 bases and J 6 bases, with 10 bases left between them. The CDR3 has 14 residues. CDR3 sequence: CASSLDSAPNEQFF. The CDR3 DNA sequence: TGCGCCAGCAGCTTGGATTCGGCGCCCAATGAGCAGTTCTTC.

The rearrangement uses TRBV11-3 and TRBJ2-2, with a weak D call TRBD1 (6 bases). CDR1 and CDR2 from the germline V gene are SGHNT and YENEEA. V lost 5 bases and J lost 0, with 25 bases in between. This CDR3 is 20 amino acids long. The CDR3 coding sequence is TGTGCCAGCAGCCATAAACCTGGACAGAAGCGAGACTCGAACACCGGGGAGCTGTTTTTT. It specifies CASSHKPGQKRDSNTGELFF.

This clone is termed medium-sized (0.01 to 0.1%). The genes are TRBV11-3 and TRBJ2-1; TRBD2 aligns across 8 bases. The CDR3 spans 15 residues. The V segment lost 6 bases and the J segment 6 bases; nucleotides outside the gene matches: 10. Germline CDR1 reads SGHNT; CDR2 reads YENEEA. The CDR3: CASREAGAPGNEQFF. The CDR3, as DNA: TGTGCCAGCAGGGAAGCGGGGGCCCCCGGCAATGAGCAGTTCTTC.

The rearrangement joins TRBV18 to TRBJ2-5; D gene ambiguous. The CDR3 has 13 amino acids. Looked up from germline, CDR1 is KGHSH and CDR2 is LQKENI. Trimming stripped 0 bases from V and 6 bases from J, with 8 bases between. The chain's CDR3 is CASSPPSAQTQYF. The CDR3 nucleotides read TGTGCCAGCTCACCACCGAGCGCCCAGACCCAGTACTTC.

The table lists this clone with many counts. The V gene is TRBV6-8, the J gene TRBJ1-1; 10 bases align to TRBD1. The germline V gene has CDR1 MNHGY and CDR2 SAAAGT. This CDR3 contains 14 residues. V gave up 7 bases and J gave up 3 bases; unmatched junction bases: 5. Here the CDR3 reads CASKTGTGDTEAFF. CDR3 DNA sequence: TGTGCCAGCAAGACAGGGACAGGGGACACTGAAGCTTTCTTT.

This clone qualifies as medium-sized. The rearrangement joins TRBV9 to TRBJ2-1, with D hard to call. V was pared by 3 bases and J by 9 bases, with 10 bases between. The CDR3 covers 12 residues. Germline CDR1 is SGDLS and CDR2 is YYNGEE. The CDR3 sequence is CASSDEHPEQFF. CDR3 nucleotide sequence: TGTGCCAGCAGCGATGAGCACCCTGAGCAGTTCTTC.

This clone appeared a few times. The rearrangement uses TRBV6-8 and TRBJ1-1; D uncertain. CDR1 MNHGY and CDR2 SAAAGT come from the germline V gene. The CDR3 runs 13 residues. Trimming stripped 7 bases from V and 1 base from J, with 10 bases between. The CDR3 DNA is TGTGCCAGCACCCGGACGGGGAACACTGAAGCTTTCTTT. Residues: CASTRTGNTEAFF.

This clone was detected a few times. The CDR3 spells CSVEDLAGTVSYNEQFF. The CDR3 nucleotides are TGCAGCGTTGAAGATCTGGCAGGGACAGTCTCCTACAATGAGCAGTTCTTC. The chain couples TRBV29-1 to TRBJ2-1, with 7 bases identical to TRBD1. Trimming at V came to 0 bases and at J to 0 bases, leaving 8 bases not matched to a gene. The CDR3 sequence is 17 residues long. Per germline, CDR1 SQVTM and CDR2 ANQGSEA.

V is TRBV14 and J is TRBJ2-7; D not resolved. Germline CDR1 reads SGHDN; CDR2 reads FVKESK. V was trimmed by 6 bases and J by 5 bases, leaving 14 bases between them. The CDR3 sequence is 13 residues long. The CDR3 reads CASRKSTDNEQYF. In DNA form, the CDR3 reads TGTGCCAGCAGGAAAAGCACCGACAACGAGCAGTACTTC.

This clone was observed a few times. V gene TRBV6-8 combines with J gene TRBJ1-1, with D unclear. V lost 8 bases and J lost 1, with 14 bases in between. From germline, CDR1 is MNHGY and CDR2 SAAAGT. This CDR3 spans 14 amino acids. CDR3: CASRPTLGNTEAFF. The DNA for the CDR3 is TGTGCCAGCCGTCCAACATTGGGGAACACTGAAGCTTTCTTT.

This clone showed up just a few times. The V call is TRBV19, the J call TRBJ2-7; D ambiguous. Germline V lookup: CDR1 LNHDA, CDR2 SQIVND (reference sequence). V was trimmed by 5 bases and J by 0 bases, leaving 14 bases between them. The CDR3 covers 15 residues. This CDR3 reads CASSSSGRSSYEQYF. The CDR3 nucleotides read TGTGCCAGTAGTTCCTCGGGCAGGTCCTCCTACGAGCAGTACTTC. Full variable domain (rest looked up from reference TRBV19 and TRBJ2-7): DGGITQSPKYLFRKEGQNVTLSCEQNLNHDAMYWYRQDPGQGLRLIYYSQIVNDFQKGDIAEGYSVSREKKESFPLTVTSAQKNPTAFYLCASSSSGRSSYEQYFGPGTRLTVT.

This clone was detected many times. This chain connects TRBV9 to TRBJ1-6; D call uncertain. Per germline, CDR1 SGDLS and CDR2 YYNGEE. Between the trimmed V and J ends, which lost 0 bases and 6 bases, there was a span of 7 bases. The CDR3 extends over 14 amino acids. The DNA of the CDR3 is TGTGCCAGCAGCGTAGATGGGAGTAATTCACCCCTCCACTTT. Residues: CASSVDGSNSPLHF.

The V gene is TRBV19, the J gene TRBJ2-1; 10 bases agree with TRBD1. Trimming took 5 bases from V and 2 from J; bases not matched to a gene: 6. The germline gives CDR1 LNHDA, CDR2 SQIVND (reference sequence). This CDR3 has 16 amino acids. The CDR3 loop reads CASSGRQGAAYNEQFF. Written as DNA, the CDR3 is TGTGCCAGTAGTGGGAGACAGGGGGCGGCCTACAATGAGCAGTTCTTC.

The chain links TRBV25-1 to TRBJ2-7; tentatively, D is TRBD1 (6 bases). V shed 3 bases and J shed 2 bases, with 11 bases lying between them. The CDR3 runs to 14 residues. Germline V gives CDR1 MGHDK, CDR2 SYGVNS. The CDR3 loop reads CASSEGNRAYEQYF. The CDR3 DNA reads as TGTGCCAGCAGTGAGGGGAACAGGGCCTACGAGCAGTACTTC.

The chain combines TRBV6-8 with TRBJ2-1, with D maybe TRBD2 (5 bases). There are 15 residues in the CDR3. CDR1 is MNHGY, CDR2 SAAAGT, per germline. V lost 5 bases, J lost 6 bases, and 17 bases lay in between. The DNA of the CDR3 is TGTGCCAGCAGTGAGCGAGGAGACTATCCCAATGAGCAGTTCTTC. Translating gives CASSERGDYPNEQFF.

The chain recombines TRBV6-7 with TRBJ2-7, with D hard to call. TRBV6-7 is reported as an ORF; its role is uncertain. With 8 bases removed from V and 4 bases from J, the gap between germline ends came to 9 bases. CDR3 length: 11 residues. The CDR3, as DNA: TGTGCCAGCGGCCTAGGGTACGAGCAGTACTTC. It translates to CASGLGYEQYF.

This chain connects TRBV5-1 to TRBJ1-3; 7 nucleotides agree with TRBD1. Germline trimming cut 3 bases from V and 2 bases from J; bases unmatched to any gene: 2. Germline CDR1 and CDR2: SGHRS and YFSETQ. There are 14 residues in the CDR3. This CDR3 reads CASSSDRAGNTIYF. For the CDR3, the DNA is TGCGCCAGCAGCTCAGACAGGGCTGGAAACACCATATATTTT.